This is a list of T cell receptor beta chains from one sample in a study of blood T cell repertoires in COVID-19. The table came from immunoSEQ multiplex PCR; TCRdb's copy has only in-frame clones and leaves some out. In the table there are some 300,000 clones, approximately 86% of which are singletons. The specimen was peripheral blood. The receptors derive from a woman in her 70s with COVID-19, enrolled during active disease. Each CDR3 is given with its conserved first and last residue. D genes are given only for firm matches. Clone size is given for some rows only: seen once, a few or many times, or a class if the clone is expanded.

size: NA
D: TRBD1
V: TRBV2
J: TRBJ2-7
CDR3: CAITGTGGSYEQYF
DNA: TGTGCCATCACCGGGACAGGGGGTAGCTACGAGCAGTACTTC

size: NA
D: TRBD2
V: TRBV9
J: TRBJ2-3
CDR3: CASSVPTRGDHTDTQYF
DNA: TGTGCCAGCAGCGTTCCTACCCGGGGGGACCATACAGATACGCAGTATTTT

size: NA
D: TRBD2
V: TRBV5-1
J: TRBJ2-1
CDR3: CASSSNIAGPGDEQFF
DNA: TGCGCCAGCAGCTCCAACATAGCGGGGCCCGGCGATGAGCAGTTCTTC

size: NA
D: NA
V: TRBV29-1
J: TRBJ2-1
CDR3: CSVESDNEQFF
DNA: TGCAGCGTTGAGTCTGACAATGAGCAGTTCTTC

size: NA
D: NA
V: TRBV30
J: TRBJ1-6
CDR3: CAWSVGLGDWSPLHF
DNA: TGTGCCTGGAGTGTTGGGCTCGGGGATTGGTCACCCCTCCACTTT

size: NA
D: TRBD1
V: TRBV25-1
J: TRBJ1-4
CDR3: CASSEGQTLTNEKLFF
DNA: TGTGCCAGCAGTGAGGGACAGACACTCACTAATGAAAAACTGTTTTTT

size: NA
D: NA
V: TRBV5-8
J: TRBJ2-5
CDR3: CASSVGVGGETQYF
DNA: TGTGCCAGCAGCGTCGGGGTAGGGGGAGAGACCCAGTACTTC

size: NA
D: TRBD1
V: TRBV18
J: TRBJ2-5
CDR3: CASSPIGTGGKETQYF
DNA: TGTGCCAGCTCACCAATTGGGACAGGGGGTAAAGAGACCCAGTACTTC

size: few
D: TRBD1
V: TRBV10-3
J: TRBJ1-1
CDR3: CAINPDWTQGIHTEAFF
DNA: TGTGCCATCAACCCCGACTGGACACAGGGGATCCACACTGAAGCTTTCTTT

size: NA
D: TRBD1
V: TRBV5-8
J: TRBJ1-2
CDR3: CASSKDRGGYTF
DNA: TGTGCCAGCAGCAAAGACAGGGGCGGCTACACCTTC

size: NA
D: NA
V: TRBV3-1/TRBV3-2
J: TRBJ1-1
CDR3: CASSQMGMNTEAFF
DNA: TGTGCCAGCAGCCAAATGGGCATGAACACTGAAGCTTTCTTT

size: NA
D: TRBD2
V: TRBV2
J: TRBJ2-7
CDR3: CASSLSPSVGGRGYEQYF
DNA: TGTGCCAGCAGTCTAAGCCCCAGTGTGGGCGGGAGGGGCTACGAGCAGTACTTC

size: NA
D: NA
V: TRBV6-1
J: TRBJ1-5
CDR3: CASSERENSNQPQHF
DNA: TGTGCCAGCAGTGAAAGGGAGAATAGCAATCAGCCCCAGCATTTT

size: NA
D: NA
V: TRBV6-5
J: TRBJ1-1
CDR3: CASSYSIGQNTEAFF
DNA: TGTGCCAGCAGTTACTCGATTGGGCAGAACACTGAAGCTTTCTTT